The clone carrying this T cell receptor (beta chain) was seen repeatedly, ten times or more. V lost 1 base to trimming and J lost 5 bases, with 9 bases between them. There are 13 residues in the CDR3. Looked up from germline, CDR1 is MNHNS and CDR2 is SASEGT. This specimen comes from a study of CXCR3 chemokines and chemotherapy response in bladder cancer. TCRdb processed the PCR reads anew with MiXCR; each CDR3 protein has one entry. The data hold about 5,000 distinct CDR3 sequences, with approximately 15% observed a single time. The chain employs TRBV6-1 and TRBJ2-7; D gene uncertain. This material was obtained from a patient whose treatment included neoadjuvant chemotherapy. The TCR comes from a human donor with bladder cancer that responded to neoadjuvant chemotherapy. This CDR3 is CASSEERSHEQYF. The CDR3 DNA follows: TGTGCCAGCAGTGAAGAACGGAGTCACGAGCAGTACTTC.